The clone carrying this TCR beta chain was observed a handful of times. The data are from a study of neoadjuvant anti-PD-1 for oral cavity cancer. Clones were sequenced by immunoSEQ multiplex PCR, and TCRdb holds only the in-frame ones, with some missing. The table shows around 11,000 clones, with around 52% occurring only once. The germline CDR1 and CDR2 sequences are GTSNPN and SVGIG (reference sequence). The CDR3 contains 13 residues. Trimming removed 5 bases from V and 8 bases from J; junction bases left unmatched: 10. The source of this sequence is a person aged 40 to 85 with oral cavity squamous cell carcinoma. The material was tumor tissue, obtained before nivolumab (anti-PD-1) treatment. The V call is TRBV30, the J call TRBJ1-2, with 8 nucleotides matching TRBD1. CDR3 sequence reads: CAWAPDREYGYTF. The CDR3 DNA follows: TGTGCCTGGGCGCCGGACAGGGAGTACGGCTACACCTTC.